Below, 13 T cell receptor beta chains from the same sample are listed, as sequenced in a study of regulatory T cells in long-lasting Graves disease. To make TCR beta libraries, researchers used iRepertoire HTBI primers and Arm-PCR of CDR3 regions. TCRdb ran MiXCR on the multiplex PCR reads and lists one entry per CDR3 protein. Of approximately 540,000 distinct CDR3 sequences listed, around 12% are singletons. The time point was: newly diagnosed GD, antithyroid drugs for less than 3 months. RNA from PBMCs was the source of the TCR library. Another study also made use of these data, one on T cells in Graves' hyperthyroidism and ophthalmopathy.

Material: peripheral blood mononuclear cells (PBMCs), obtained at new diagnosis, from a patient treated with antithyroid drugs. These receptors were collected from a woman in her 30s with Graves disease.

This clonotype was detected many times. V and J are TRBV28 and TRBJ1-5; 8 positions agree with TRBD1. This CDR3 region has 14 residues. CDR1 is MDHEN, CDR2 SYDVKM, per germline. V was clipped by 6 bases and J by 3 bases; unmatched bases: 4. CDR3 sequence reads: CASRAGQDNQPQHF. DNA of the CDR3: TGTGCCAGCAGAGCGGGACAGGACAATCAGCCCCAGCATTTT. Complete variable domain (other parts from reference TRBV28 and TRBJ1-5): DVKVTQSSRYLVKRTGEKVFLECVQDMDHENMFWYRQDPGLGLRLIYFSYDVKMKEKGDIPEGYSVSREKKERFSLILESASTNQTSMYLCASRAGQDNQPQHFGDGTRLSIL.

V and J are TRBV19 and TRBJ1-5; D gene uncertain. V was cut by 3 bases and J by 7 bases, with 10 bases left in between. This CDR3 has 13 amino acids. Germline V gene lookup returns CDR1 LNHDA and CDR2 SQIVND (reference sequence). The CDR3, as DNA: TGTGCCAGTAGTATGCAGTATAGCCAGCCCCAGCATTTT. Its protein is CASSMQYSQPQHF.

On this clonotype itself: This may arise from a read error, as a much more abundant clone is one base away. V usage is TRBV3-1 and J usage is TRBJ2-3; D is unresolved. Germline CDR1 reads LGHDT; CDR2 reads YNNKEL (reference sequence). The CDR3 has 13 amino acids. Here the CDR3 DNA reads TGTACCAGCAGCCAAGAAGTCCCAGATACGCAGTATTTT. Translating it yields CTSSQEVPDTQYF.

This clonotype was counted many times. The genes are TRBV5-1 and TRBJ2-2; 10 bases line up with TRBD2. The CDR3 is made up of 15 amino acids. Looked up from germline, CDR1 is SGHRS and CDR2 is YFSETQ. J was trimmed by 6 bases and V by 5 bases; bases with no gene match: 7. CDR3 nucleotides: TGCGCCAGCAGGGAACGGACTAGCGGCTCCGGGGAGCTGTTTTTT. It translates to CASRERTSGSGELFF.

This clonotype was detected many times. The gene calls are TRBV10-3 and TRBJ2-1, with D possibly TRBD2 on 5 matching bases. V dropped 10 bases and J dropped 4 bases, with 14 bases sitting between them. The germline gives CDR1 ENHRY, CDR2 SYGVKD. The CDR3 runs 13 residues. In nucleotides, the CDR3 is TGTGCCACCACGCCCCGACTATACAATGAGCAGTTCTTC. Its protein product is CATTPRLYNEQFF.

The V gene is TRBV29-1, the J gene TRBJ1-1, with D possibly being TRBD1 (6 bases). V was clipped by 8 bases and J by 1 base, with 14 bases between them. Germline V gives CDR1 SQVTM, CDR2 ANQGSEA. CDR3 length: 13 amino acids. The chain's CDR3 is CSTRQDQNTEAFF. Written as DNA, the CDR3 is TGCAGCACCCGACAGGACCAGAACACTGAAGCTTTCTTT.

Many counts were recorded for this clonotype. This sequence joins TRBV11-2 and TRBJ2-3; D perhaps matches TRBD2 (5 bases). CDR1 is SGHAT, CDR2 FQNNGV, per germline. The CDR3 has 14 residues. Trimming stripped 5 bases from V and 5 bases from J, with 14 bases between. Here the CDR3 DNA reads TGTGCCAGCAGCCTGACTATAGGCGTAGATACGCAGTATTTT. Protein: CASSLTIGVDTQYF.

The gene calls are TRBV12-3 or TRBV12-4 and TRBJ1-6, with D possibly being TRBD1 (6 bases). Trimming left V 5 bases short and J 10 bases short, with 15 bases between. CDR3 length: 14 amino acids. The CDR3 loop reads CASSETGENSPLHF. Written as DNA, the CDR3 is TGTGCCAGCAGTGAGACAGGCGAAAACTCACCCCTCCACTTT.

This clonotype was detected many times. The rearrangement links TRBV15 to TRBJ1-2; maybe TRBD1 (6 bases). The CDR3 length is 15 residues. Trimming left V 5 bases short and J 0 bases short, with 13 bases between. Germline CDR1 reads LNHNV; CDR2 reads YYDKDF (reference sequence). The CDR3 sequence is CATSRGGAANYGYTF. The CDR3 DNA reads TGTGCCACCAGCCGGGGGGGGGCAGCTAACTATGGCTACACCTTC.

This clonotype has at least ten counts. This rearrangement joins TRBV19 to TRBJ1-1; perhaps TRBD1 as D (5 bases). The CDR3 has 15 residues. CDR1 is LNHDA and CDR2 is SQIVND in the germline V gene (reference sequence). Trimming shortened V by 5 bases and J by 2 bases, and 15 bases separated the two germline ends. This CDR3 is CASSSPPGTNTEAFF. The CDR3 DNA sequence: TGTGCCAGTAGTTCCCCCCCCGGGACCAACACTGAAGCTTTCTTT.

This clonotype was detected many times. J is TRBJ2-7 and V is TRBV4-1; no reliable D call. CDR3 size: 13 residues. V lost 1 base and J lost 7, with 11 bases in between. Germline loops: CDR1 MGHRA, CDR2 YSYEKL. CDR3 coding DNA: TGCGCCAGCAGCCAAGTGTCACGATCGGAGCAGTACTTC. Translated, it gives CASSQVSRSEQYF.

This clonotype was detected many times. The chain combines TRBV14 with TRBJ2-5; TRBD1 matches 7 bases. Germline V gene lookup returns CDR1 SGHDN and CDR2 FVKESK. The CDR3 has 13 amino acids. Unmatched junction bases numbered 8, after V lost 6 bases and J lost 7 bases. The CDR3 DNA follows: TGTGCCAGCAGTCATCCGGGACAGTGGACCCAGTACTTC. Its translation is CASSHPGQWTQYF.

This clonotype has ten or more counts. The chain is built from TRBV12-5 and TRBJ2-5, with 10 bases matching TRBD1. CDR1 and CDR2 from the germline V gene are LGHNT and FRNRAP. This CDR3 comprises 15 residues. V lost 1 base and J lost 5; bases outside the gene matches: 4. The CDR3 is CASGLGDRGLETQYF. The CDR3 DNA follows: TGTGCTAGTGGTTTGGGGGACAGGGGATTGGAGACCCAGTACTTC. Using reference TRBV12-5 and TRBJ2-5 for the parts outside the CDR3, the full variable domain is DARVTQTPRHKVTEMGQEVTMRCQPILGHNTVFWYRQTMMQGLELLAYFRNRAPLDDSGMPKDRFSAEMPDATLATLKIQPSEPRDSAVYFCASGLGDRGLETQYFGPGTRLLVL.